The subject of this entry is one TCR beta chain. Antigen specificity is unknown. TCRdb's copy holds only in-frame clones and misses some; the assay was immunoSEQ multiplex PCR. The sample comprises some 95,000 clones, around 82% of which are singletons, and 3.5% to 4% rests with the top ten. The data stem from a study of OX40 agonist ivuxolimab in advanced cancers. About the research overall: Patients with prior anti-PD-1, anti-PD-L1 or anti-CTLA-4 therapy were eligible; approximately 40% had some. Overall study findings and caveats: Mean expanded clone counts were higher in CD8+ than CD4+ T cells.

Trimming removed 6 bases from V and 4 bases from J; junction bases left unmatched: 5. Germline CDR1 is SGHRS and CDR2 is YFSETQ. The CDR3 loop spans 13 amino acids. J is TRBJ2-3 and V is TRBV5-1; 7 bases agree with TRBD2. The sequences come from CD4+ or CD8+ T cells sorted from blood, collected in a trial of the OX40 agonist ivuxolimab. This TCR was sampled from an adult with an advanced solid tumor such as melanoma, head and neck, liver or kidney cancer. CDR3: CASNEGGPDTQYF. In nucleotides, the CDR3 is TGCGCCAGCAACGAGGGAGGGCCAGATACGCAGTATTTT.